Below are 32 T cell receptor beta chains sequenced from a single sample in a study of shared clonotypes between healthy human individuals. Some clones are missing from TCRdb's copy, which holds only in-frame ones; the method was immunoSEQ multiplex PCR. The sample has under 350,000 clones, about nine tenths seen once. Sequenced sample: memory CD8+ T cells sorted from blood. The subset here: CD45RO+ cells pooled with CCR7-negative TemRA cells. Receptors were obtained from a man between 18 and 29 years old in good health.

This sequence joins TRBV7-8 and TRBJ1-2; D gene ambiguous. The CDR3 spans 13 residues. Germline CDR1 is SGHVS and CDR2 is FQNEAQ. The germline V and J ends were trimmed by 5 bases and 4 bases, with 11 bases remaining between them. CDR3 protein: CASSPVQFYGYTF. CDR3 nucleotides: TGTGCCAGCAGCCCGGTACAGTTCTATGGCTACACCTTC.

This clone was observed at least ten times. The CDR3 nucleotides are TGTGCCAGCACCCCTCTCGGGATAGCGGGGCCCACCCCGGGGCAGTTCTTC. The encoded protein is CASTPLGIAGPTPGQFF. The chain joins TRBV7-9 to TRBJ2-1; TRBD2 matches at 8 bases. Germline CDR1 reads SEHNR; CDR2 reads FQNEAQ (reference sequence). The CDR3 contains 17 residues. Trimming cost V 7 bases and J 12 bases; bases outside gene matches: 23.

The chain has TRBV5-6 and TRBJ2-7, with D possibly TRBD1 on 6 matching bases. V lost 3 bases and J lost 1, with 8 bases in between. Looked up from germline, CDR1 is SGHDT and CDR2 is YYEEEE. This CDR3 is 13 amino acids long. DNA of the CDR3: TGTGCCAGCAGCTCACAGGGTTCCTACGAGCAGTACTTC. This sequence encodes CASSSQGSYEQYF.

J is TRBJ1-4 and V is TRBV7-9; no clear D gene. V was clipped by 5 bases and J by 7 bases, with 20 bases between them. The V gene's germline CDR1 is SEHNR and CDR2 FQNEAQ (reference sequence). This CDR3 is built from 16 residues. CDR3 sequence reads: CASSRMVGREVEKLFF. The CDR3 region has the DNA TGTGCCAGCAGCCGGATGGTAGGGCGAGAGGTTGAAAAACTGTTTTTT. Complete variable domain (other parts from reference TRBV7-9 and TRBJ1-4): DTGVSQNPRHKITKRGQNVTFRCDPISEHNRLYWYRQTLGQGPEFLTYFQNEAQLEKSRLLSDRFSAERPKGSFSTLEIQRTEQGDSAMYLCASSRMVGREVEKLFFGSGTQLSVL.

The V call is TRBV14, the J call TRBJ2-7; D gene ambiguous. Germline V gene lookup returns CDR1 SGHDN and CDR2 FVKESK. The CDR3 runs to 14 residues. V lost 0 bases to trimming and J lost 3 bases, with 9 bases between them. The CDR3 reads CASSQERTGYEQYF. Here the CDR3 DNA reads TGTGCCAGCAGCCAAGAGAGGACCGGCTACGAGCAGTACTTC.

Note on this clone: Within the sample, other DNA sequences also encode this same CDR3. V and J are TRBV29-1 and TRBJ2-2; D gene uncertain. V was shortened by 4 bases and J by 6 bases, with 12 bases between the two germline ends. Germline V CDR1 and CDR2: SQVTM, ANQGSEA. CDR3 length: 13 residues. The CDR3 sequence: CSVGYSLAGELFF. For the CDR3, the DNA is TGCAGCGTTGGGTACAGTCTCGCCGGGGAGCTGTTTTTT.

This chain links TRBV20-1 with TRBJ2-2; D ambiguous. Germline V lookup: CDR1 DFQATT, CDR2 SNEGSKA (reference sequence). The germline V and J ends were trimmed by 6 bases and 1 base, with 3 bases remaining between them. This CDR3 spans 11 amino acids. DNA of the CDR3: TGCAGTGCAGAGAACACCGGGGAGCTGTTTTTT. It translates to CSAENTGELFF.

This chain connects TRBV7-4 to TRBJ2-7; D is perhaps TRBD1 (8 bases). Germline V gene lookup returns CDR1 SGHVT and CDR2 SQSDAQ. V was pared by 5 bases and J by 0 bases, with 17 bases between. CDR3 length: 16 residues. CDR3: CASSASDREGSYEQYF. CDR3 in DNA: TGTGCCAGCAGCGCATCGGACAGGGAGGGCTCCTACGAGCAGTACTTC.

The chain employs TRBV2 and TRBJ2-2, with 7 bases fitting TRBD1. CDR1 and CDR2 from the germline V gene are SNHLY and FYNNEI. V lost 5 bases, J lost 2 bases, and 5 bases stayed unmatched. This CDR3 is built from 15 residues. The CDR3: CASSTGTVNTGELFF. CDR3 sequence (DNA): TGTGCCAGCAGTACCGGGACAGTCAACACCGGGGAGCTGTTTTTT.

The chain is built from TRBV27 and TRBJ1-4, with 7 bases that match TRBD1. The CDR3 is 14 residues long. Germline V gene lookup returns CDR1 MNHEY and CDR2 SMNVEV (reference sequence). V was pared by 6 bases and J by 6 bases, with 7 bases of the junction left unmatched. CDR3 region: CASSLQGGYEKLFF. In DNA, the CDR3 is TGTGCCAGCAGCCTTCAGGGGGGCTATGAAAAACTGTTTTTT.

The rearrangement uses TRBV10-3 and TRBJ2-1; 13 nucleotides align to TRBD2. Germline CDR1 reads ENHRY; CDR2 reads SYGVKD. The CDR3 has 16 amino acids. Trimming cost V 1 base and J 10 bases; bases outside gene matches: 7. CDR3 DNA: TGTGCCATCAGTGAGTTCACTAGCGGGAGGGTAAGCGAGCAGTTCTTC. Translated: CAISEFTSGRVSEQFF.

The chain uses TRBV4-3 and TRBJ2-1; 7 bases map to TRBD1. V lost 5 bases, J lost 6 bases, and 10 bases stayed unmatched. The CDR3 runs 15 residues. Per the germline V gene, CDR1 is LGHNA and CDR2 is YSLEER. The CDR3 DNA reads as TGCGCCAGCAGCTCCGACAGGGTAAGGGGCAATGAGCAGTTCTTC. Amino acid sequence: CASSSDRVRGNEQFF.

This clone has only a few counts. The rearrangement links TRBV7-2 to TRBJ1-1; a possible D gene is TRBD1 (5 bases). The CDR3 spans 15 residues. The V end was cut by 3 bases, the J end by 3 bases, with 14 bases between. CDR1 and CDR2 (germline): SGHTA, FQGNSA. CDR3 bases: TGTGCCAGCAGCTTTGGGGCTTCTAAACACACTGAAGCTTTCTTT. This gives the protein CASSFGASKHTEAFF.

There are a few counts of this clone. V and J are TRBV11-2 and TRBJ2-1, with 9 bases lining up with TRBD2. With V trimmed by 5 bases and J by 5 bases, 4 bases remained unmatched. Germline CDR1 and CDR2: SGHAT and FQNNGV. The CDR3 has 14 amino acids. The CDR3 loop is CASSLAGNHNEQFF. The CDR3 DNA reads TGTGCCAGCAGCCTAGCGGGAAACCACAATGAGCAGTTCTTC.

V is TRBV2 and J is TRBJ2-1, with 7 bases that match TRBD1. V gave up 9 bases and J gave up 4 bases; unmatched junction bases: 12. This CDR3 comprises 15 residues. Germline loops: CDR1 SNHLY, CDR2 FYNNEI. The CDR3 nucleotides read TGTGCCAGAGCAGAGACAGGGAAAGGATACAATGAGCAGTTCTTC. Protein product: CARAETGKGYNEQFF.

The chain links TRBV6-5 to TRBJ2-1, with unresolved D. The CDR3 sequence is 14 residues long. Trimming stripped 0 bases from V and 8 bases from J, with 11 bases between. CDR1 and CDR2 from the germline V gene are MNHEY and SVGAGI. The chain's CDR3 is CASSYSISTDEQFF. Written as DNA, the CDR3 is TGTGCCAGCAGTTACTCGATTAGCACCGATGAGCAGTTCTTC.

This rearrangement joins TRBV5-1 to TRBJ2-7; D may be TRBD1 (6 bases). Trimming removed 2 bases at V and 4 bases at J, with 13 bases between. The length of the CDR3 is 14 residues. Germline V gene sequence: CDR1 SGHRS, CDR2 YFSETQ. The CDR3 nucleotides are TGCGCCAGCAGCTTCGCGGACAGAGTTTACGAGCAGTACTTC. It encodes CASSFADRVYEQYF.

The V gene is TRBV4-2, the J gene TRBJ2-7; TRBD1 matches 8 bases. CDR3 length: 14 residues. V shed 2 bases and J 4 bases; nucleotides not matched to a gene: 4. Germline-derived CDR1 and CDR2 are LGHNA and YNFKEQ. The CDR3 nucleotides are TGTGCCAGCAGCCAAAGGACAGGGTGGTACGAGCAGTACTTC. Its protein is CASSQRTGWYEQYF.

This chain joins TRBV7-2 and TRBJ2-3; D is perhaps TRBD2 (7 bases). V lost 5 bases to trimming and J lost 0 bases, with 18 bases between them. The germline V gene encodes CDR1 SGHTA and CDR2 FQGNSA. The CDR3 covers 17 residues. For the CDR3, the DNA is TGTGCCAGCAGCCCCGCGGGTGGGGGGGCTAGCACAGATACGCAGTATTTT. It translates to CASSPAGGGASTDTQYF.

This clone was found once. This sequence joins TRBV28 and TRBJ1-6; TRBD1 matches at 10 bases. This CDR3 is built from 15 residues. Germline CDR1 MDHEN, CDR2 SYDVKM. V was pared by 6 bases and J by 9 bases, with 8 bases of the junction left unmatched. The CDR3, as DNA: TGTGCCAGCAGACTCCGGGACAGGGGACGTTCACCCCTCCACTTT. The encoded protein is CASRLRDRGRSPLHF.

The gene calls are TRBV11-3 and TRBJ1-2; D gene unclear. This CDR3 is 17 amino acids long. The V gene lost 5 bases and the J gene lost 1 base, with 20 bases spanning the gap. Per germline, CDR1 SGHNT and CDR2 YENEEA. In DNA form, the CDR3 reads TGTGCCAGCAGCCAGCTTTGGCCCCATTCATTTAACTATGGCTACACCTTC. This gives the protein CASSQLWPHSFNYGYTF.

CDR3: CASSLYSYEQYF. Here the CDR3 DNA reads TGTGCCAGCAGCTTATACAGCTACGAGCAGTACTTC. This chain joins TRBV5-5 and TRBJ2-7, with D unclear. V was cut by 2 bases and J by 3 bases, with 6 bases left in between. CDR3 size: 12 residues. Germline assignment: CDR1 SGHKS and CDR2 YYEKEE (reference sequence).

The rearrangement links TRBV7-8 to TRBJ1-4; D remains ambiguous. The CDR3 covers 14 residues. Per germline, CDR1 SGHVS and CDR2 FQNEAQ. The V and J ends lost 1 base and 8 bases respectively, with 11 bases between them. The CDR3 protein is CASSLGTAGEKLFF. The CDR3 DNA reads TGTGCCAGCAGCTTAGGAACGGCGGGGGAAAAACTGTTTTTT.

CDR3 residues: CASSLVASGGPPTQYF. DNA for the CDR3: TGTGCCAGCAGCTTAGTCGCTAGCGGGGGCCCCCCGACCCAGTACTTC. This chain links TRBV13 with TRBJ2-5; 10 bases line up with TRBD2. The CDR3 consists of 16 residues. J was trimmed by 7 bases and V by 1 base; bases with no gene match: 9. Germline V CDR1 and CDR2: PRHDT, FYEKMQ (reference sequence).

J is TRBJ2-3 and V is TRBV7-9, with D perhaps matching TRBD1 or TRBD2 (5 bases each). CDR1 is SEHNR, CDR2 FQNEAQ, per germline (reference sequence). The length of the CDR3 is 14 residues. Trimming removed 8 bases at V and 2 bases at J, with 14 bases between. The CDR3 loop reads CASDPGRDTDTQYF. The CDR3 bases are TGTGCCAGCGACCCGGGACGGGACACAGATACGCAGTATTTT.

CDR3 in amino acids: CASSEEAGDSYEQYF. CDR3 DNA sequence: TGTGCCAGCAGTGAAGAAGCGGGGGACTCCTACGAGCAGTACTTC. This chain links TRBV2 with TRBJ2-7; 8 bases are a match to TRBD2. V trimming: 1 base; J trimming: 0 bases; junction bases outside the gene matches: 2. CDR1 and CDR2 from the germline V gene are SNHLY and FYNNEI. This CDR3 region has 15 residues. The whole variable domain, filled in from reference TRBV2 and TRBJ2-7, reads EPEVTQTPSHQVTQMGQEVILRCVPISNHLYFYWYRQILGQKVEFLVSFYNNEISEKSEIFDDQFSVERPDGSNFTLKIRSTKLEDSAMYFCASSEEAGDSYEQYFGPGTRLTVT.

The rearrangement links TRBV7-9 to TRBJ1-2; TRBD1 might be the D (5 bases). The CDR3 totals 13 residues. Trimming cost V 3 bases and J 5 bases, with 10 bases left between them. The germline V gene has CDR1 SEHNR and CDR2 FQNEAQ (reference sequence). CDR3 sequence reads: CASSLGQEYGYTF. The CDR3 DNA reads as TGTGCCAGCAGCTTGGGGCAGGAATATGGCTACACCTTC.

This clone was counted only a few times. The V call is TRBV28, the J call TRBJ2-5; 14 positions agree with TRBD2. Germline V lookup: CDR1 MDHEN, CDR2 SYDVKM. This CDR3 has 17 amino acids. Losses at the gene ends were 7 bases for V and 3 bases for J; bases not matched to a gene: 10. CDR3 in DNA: TGTGCCAGCAACCCGACTAGCGGGGGGGCATTGAAAGAGACCCAGTACTTC. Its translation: CASNPTSGGALKETQYF.

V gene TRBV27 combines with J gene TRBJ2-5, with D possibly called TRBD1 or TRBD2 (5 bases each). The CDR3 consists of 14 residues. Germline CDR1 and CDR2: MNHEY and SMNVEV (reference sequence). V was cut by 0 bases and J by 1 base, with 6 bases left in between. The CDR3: CASSLSGVQETQYF. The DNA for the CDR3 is TGTGCCAGCAGTTTATCGGGGGTCCAAGAGACCCAGTACTTC.

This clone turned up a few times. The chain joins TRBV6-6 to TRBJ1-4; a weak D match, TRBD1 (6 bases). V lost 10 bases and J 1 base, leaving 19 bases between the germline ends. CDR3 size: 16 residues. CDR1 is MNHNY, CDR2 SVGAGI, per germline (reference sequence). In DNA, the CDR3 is TGTGCCACTCCGATTGGGGGCGGGCTAACTAATGAAAAACTGTTTTTT. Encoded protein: CATPIGGGLTNEKLFF.

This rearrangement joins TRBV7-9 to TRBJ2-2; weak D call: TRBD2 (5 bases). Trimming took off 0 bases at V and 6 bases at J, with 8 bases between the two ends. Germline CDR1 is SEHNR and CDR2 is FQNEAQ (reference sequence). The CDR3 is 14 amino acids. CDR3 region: CASSLAAAPGELFF. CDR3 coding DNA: TGTGCCAGCAGCTTAGCAGCGGCACCCGGGGAGCTGTTTTTT.

DNA for the CDR3: TGTGCCAGCAGTCACCCCGGGACAGGAGGGTCCTACGAGCAGTACTTC. Translating gives CASSHPGTGGSYEQYF. The gene calls are TRBV27 and TRBJ2-7, with TRBD1 identical over 8 bases. The J segment lost 1 base and the V segment lost 5 bases, leaving 10 bases of the junction unmatched. The CDR3 is 16 residues long. Germline V CDR1 and CDR2: MNHEY, SMNVEV (reference sequence).